A selection of T cell receptor beta chains follows, all from one sample in a study of T-cell memory formation after mild COVID-19. TCRdb reprocessed the 5' RACE reads with MiXCR, giving one entry per CDR3 protein. The sample has about 470,000 distinct CDR3 sequences, 15% to 20% seen once. Sequences were obtained from PBMCs or a T cell subset sorted from them (not recorded which). The receptors here all came from an adult woman who had mild COVID-19 (a few samples of this study predate the infection). Cell type and time point are not known. CDR3s include the opening cysteine and the closing phenylalanine or tryptophan.

>TRBJ1-1|TRBV4-1
CASSQGAWNTEAFF
>TRBJ1-1|TRBV4-3
CASSQFSRDNTEAFF
>TRBJ2-1|TRBV11-3
CASSPRTGLATYNEQFF
>TRBJ1-2|TRBV9
CASSVHQGDGYTF
>TRBJ2-3|TRBV30
CAWSGSSQVGDTQYF
>TRBJ2-3|TRBV7-2
CASSYQVPGLAGWGDTQYF
>TRBJ1-5|TRBV27
CASSLTRENQPQHF
>TRBJ2-7|TRBV20-1
CSARSPHRAGDEQYF
>TRBJ1-1|TRBV5-4
CASTLKSVARDGGIFTEAFF
>TRBJ2-1|TRBV7-8
CASSSDPTGATSGRAFGHEQFF
>TRBJ2-5|TRBV6-6
CATRAGGGLQETQYF
>TRBJ2-7|TRBV6-5
CASTKRSGSYGEQYF